Included here is one TCR beta chain sequence, with context. This clonotype was counted between two and nine times. Which antigen it targets is not known. Base qualities are not recorded, but no much larger clone differs from it by a single base. The sample's treatment or condition label, in plain terms: allogeneic hematopoietic cell transplantation with graft depleted of TCRalphabeta T cells and CD19 B cells. The transplant recipients were children given TCRalphabeta/CD19-depleted allogeneic hematopoietic cell grafts. The data originate from a study of T-cell reconstitution after alpha-beta-depleted transplantation in children (dated by TCRdb to about 2016). Broadly, across the study: T-cell immune reconstitution after TCRalphabeta/CD19-depleted allogeneic hematopoietic cell transplantation in children was quantitatively tracked in the study by means of TCR repertoire profiling. Points the paper makes about the study in general: The frequencies of hyperexpanded clones fell over the following months, and after one year, T-cell counts and TCRbeta diversity were mostly attributed to newly produced T cells. In some patients, high TCRbeta diversity at day 60 was attributed to recipient T cells and intrathymic progenitors that had survived conditioning. The apparently early recovery of alphabetaT-cell counts about two months after transplant reportedly depended on only several hundred rapidly expanded clones that came from non-depleted graft cells.

Cut back by 4 bases and 1 base, the V and J ends lie 19 bases apart. Inclusive of the bounding cysteine and phenylalanine, the CDR3 is 17 residues long. The read is trimmed to its CDR3 DNA, 51 bases read in frame from base 1. The germline V gene yields MNHEY for CDR1 and SVGAGI for CDR2. The protocol used for the library was PCR. Sequencing used an Illumina HiSeq 2500. TCR library preparation used molecular barcoding, with unique molecular identifiers applied to normalize quantification of the TCRbeta repertoire. TCRdb applied fastp at Q25 and MiXCR to the public reads, then kept only in-frame beta chains. Identical CDR3 protein sequences are pooled into one entry, listed with their most common genes and DNA. The sample has under 750,000 distinct CDR3 sequences on record, 20% to 25% of them singletons. The leading ten clones occupy about 14% of the sample.

The starting material was PBMCs, mostly from graft donor cells, obtained 360 days after TCRalphabeta/CD19-depleted stem cell transplant. Here the chain combines TRBV6-5 and TRBJ1-1; TRBD1 is perhaps the D gene, given 5 matching bases. This TCR derives from a boy under three years old who had a stem cell transplant for acute myeloid leukemia, so the T cells may come from the graft donor. The nucleotide sequence reads TGTGCCAGCAGTTCCGGACATTTTCGGTACTCGAACACTGAAGCTTTCTTT. This sequence encodes CASSSGHFRYSNTEAFF.